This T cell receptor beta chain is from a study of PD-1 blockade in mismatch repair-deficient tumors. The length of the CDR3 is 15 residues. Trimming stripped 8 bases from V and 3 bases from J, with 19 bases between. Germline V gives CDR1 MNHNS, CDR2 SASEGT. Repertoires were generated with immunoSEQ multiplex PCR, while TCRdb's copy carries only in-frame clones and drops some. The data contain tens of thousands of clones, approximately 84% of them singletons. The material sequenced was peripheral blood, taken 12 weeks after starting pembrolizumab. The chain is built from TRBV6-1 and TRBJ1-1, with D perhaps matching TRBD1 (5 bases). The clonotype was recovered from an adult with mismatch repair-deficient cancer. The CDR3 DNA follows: TGTGCCAGCTATCCGGGACCATGGGTGGACACTGAAGCTTTCTTT. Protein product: CASYPGPWVDTEAFF.